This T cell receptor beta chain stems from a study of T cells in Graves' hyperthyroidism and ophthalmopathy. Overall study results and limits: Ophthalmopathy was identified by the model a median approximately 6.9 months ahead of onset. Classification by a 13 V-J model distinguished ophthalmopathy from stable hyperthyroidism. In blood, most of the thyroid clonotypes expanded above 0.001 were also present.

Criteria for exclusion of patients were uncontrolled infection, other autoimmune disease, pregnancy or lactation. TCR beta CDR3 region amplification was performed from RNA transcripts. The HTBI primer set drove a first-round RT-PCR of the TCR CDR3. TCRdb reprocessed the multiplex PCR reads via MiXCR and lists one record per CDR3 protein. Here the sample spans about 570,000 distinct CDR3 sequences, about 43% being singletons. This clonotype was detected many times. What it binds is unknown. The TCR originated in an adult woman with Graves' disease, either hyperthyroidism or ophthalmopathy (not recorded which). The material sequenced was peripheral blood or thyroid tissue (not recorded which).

CDR3 residues: CASSFSPLREGQETQYF. Written as DNA, the CDR3 is TGTGCCAGCAGTTTTTCCCCTCTGCGGGAGGGCCAAGAGACCCAGTACTTC. The rearrangement links TRBV12-3 or TRBV12-4 to TRBJ2-5; 9 nucleotides match TRBD2. The CDR3 extends over 17 amino acids. V lost 3 bases and J lost 1; bases outside the gene matches: 9.